Listed below are T cell receptor beta chains from one sample, sequenced in a study of beta chain features in type 1 diabetes. TCRdb's copy holds only in-frame clones and misses some; the assay was immunoSEQ multiplex PCR. The table includes about 180,000 clones, more than 10% detected once. The source material was central memory CD4+ T cells from blood. These receptor sequences come from a woman in her late teens or twenties in good health. CDR3s include the opening cysteine and the closing phenylalanine or tryptophan. D genes are given only for firm matches. Not all rows give a size; the values are once, few, many and, for expanded clones, a class.

clone_size j_call d_call cdr3_length v_call cdr3_aa cdr3_nt
NA TRBJ2-2 NA 13 TRBV7-3 CASSSGQTGELFF TGTGCCAGCAGCTCAGGACAGACCGGGGAGCTGTTTTTT
few TRBJ1-5 NA 14 TRBV15 CATSRAGSREPQHF TGTGCCACCAGCAGAGCAGGGTCTAGGGAGCCCCAGCATTTT
NA TRBJ2-7 NA 15 TRBV7-3 CASSHDAGNPYEQYF TGTGCCAGCAGCCACGACGCAGGGAACCCTTACGAGCAGTACTTC
once TRBJ2-1 NA 16 TRBV10-3 CAISTQGPSTYNEQFF TGTGCCATCAGCACGCAGGGGCCCTCCACCTACAATGAGCAGTTCTTC
few TRBJ2-1 TRBD1 15 TRBV5-1 CASTPRTGGGNEQFF TGCGCCAGCACCCCTAGGACAGGGGGTGGCAATGAGCAGTTCTTC
NA TRBJ2-2 NA 11 TRBV7-9 CASSSVGELFF TGTGCCAGCAGCTCCGTCGGGGAGCTGTTTTTT
few TRBJ2-7 TRBD1 14 TRBV5-1 CASSFGTDSYEQYF TGCGCCAGCAGCTTCGGGACAGACTCCTACGAGCAGTACTTC
NA TRBJ2-7 NA 11 TRBV30 CAWSPGYEQYF TGTGCCTGGAGCCCGGGGTACGAGCAGTACTTC
NA TRBJ1-1 TRBD1 13 TRBV7-2 CASSYRDREEAFF TGTGCCAGCAGCTACCGGGACAGAGAGGAAGCTTTCTTT
NA TRBJ2-4 NA 13 TRBV7-2 CASSLAQKNIQYF TGTGCCAGCAGCTTAGCCCAGAAAAACATTCAGTACTTC
few TRBJ2-6 NA 17 TRBV29-1 CSASFFESFSGANVLTF TGCAGCGCGTCCTTTTTTGAGTCATTCTCTGGGGCCAACGTCCTGACTTTC
NA TRBJ2-5 TRBD1 15 TRBV2 CASSARQGRSETQYF TGTGCCAGCAGTGCGCGACAGGGGCGGTCGGAGACCCAGTACTTC
NA TRBJ1-5 TRBD1 15 TRBV10-3 CAVGQGPWLHQPQHF TGTGCCGTCGGACAGGGCCCCTGGTTGCATCAGCCCCAGCATTTT
few TRBJ2-1 TRBD2 15 TRBV2 CASSPTGLAGEIQFF TGTGCCAGCAGCCCCACGGGACTAGCGGGGGAAATACAGTTCTTC
NA TRBJ2-7 TRBD1 13 TRBV29-1 CSVADRGVDEQYF TGCAGCGTTGCGGACAGGGGTGTCGACGAGCAGTACTTC